This paragraph covers one T cell receptor beta chain sequence. Its antigen is unidentified. These data belong to a study of PD-1 blockade in classical Hodgkin lymphoma. Notes on the study in general: A reduction in baseline TCR diversity was reportedly seen in newly diagnosed patients relative to healthy donors. By C4D1 there was a significant rise in CD4+ TCR diversity but not in CD8+ TCR diversity. Complete responders entered with baseline diversity on par with newly diagnosed patients, the results showed. The origin of the repertoire differences remains undefined, with disease activity or prior therapy as possible causes.

TCRdb's copy holds only in-frame clones and misses some; the assay was immunoSEQ multiplex PCR. The sample has tens of thousands of clones, roughly four fifths seen once. In germline, CDR1 is MNHEY, CDR2 SVGAGI. The CDR3 has 14 residues. V was cut by 0 bases and J by 7 bases, with 9 bases left in between. Relapse was seen in all patients after autologous stem cell transplantation, and brentuximab vedotin exposure was variable. The TCR sequence derives from a human donor with classical Hodgkin lymphoma. The V gene is TRBV6-5, the J gene TRBJ1-4, with D tentatively TRBD1 (5 bases). Sequenced here: peripheral blood mononuclear cells (PBMCs), sampled before the second cycle of nivolumab. CDR3 in DNA: TGTGCCAGCAGTTACTCGCTCGGGACTGAAAAACTGTTTTTT. The encoded protein is CASSYSLGTEKLFF.